These 4 T cell receptor beta chains were all obtained from the same sample, sequenced in a study of blood T cell repertoires in COVID-19. The assay was immunoSEQ multiplex PCR, and TCRdb's table has in-frame clones only and misses some. The sample includes roughly 320,000 clones, 85% of them seen just once. Material: peripheral blood. The receptors originated from a human donor in a cohort sampled during active COVID-19.

The genes are TRBV5-1 and TRBJ2-7; TRBD2 matches 9 bases. The CDR3 is made up of 14 amino acids. V was pared by 3 bases and J by 4 bases, with 5 bases of the junction left unmatched. The germline V gene has CDR1 SGHRS and CDR2 YFSETQ. The CDR3 nucleotides read TGCGCCAGCAGCTCGGGACTAGCTAGGTACGAGCAGTACTTC. It codes for CASSSGLARYEQYF.

The chain links TRBV15 to TRBJ1-5, with 8 positions matching TRBD1. Trimming took 4 bases from V and 6 from J; bases not matched to a gene: 11. Germline V lookup: CDR1 LNHNV, CDR2 YYDKDF (reference sequence). This CDR3 has 16 residues. CDR3 sequence: CATSTGQGARSQPQHF. CDR3 bases: TGTGCCACCAGCACGGGGCAGGGGGCGCGAAGTCAGCCCCAGCATTTT.

V and J are TRBV6-5 and TRBJ1-1; the D is unclear. The germline V gene encodes CDR1 MNHEY and CDR2 SVGAGI. V was pared by 5 bases and J by 7 bases, with 14 bases between. The CDR3 is 13 amino acids. As DNA, the CDR3 is TGTGCCAGCAGTCCGGGGATTACCCTTGAAGCTTTCTTT. Translation gives CASSPGITLEAFF.

V and J are TRBV5-1 and TRBJ1-1, with 7 bases identical to TRBD1. V trimming: 1 base; J trimming: 3 bases; junction bases outside the gene matches: 3. CDR3 size: 14 residues. The germline gives CDR1 SGHRS, CDR2 YFSETQ. CDR3 sequence reads: CASSLFQGDTEAFF. DNA of the CDR3: TGCGCCAGCAGCTTGTTTCAGGGGGACACTGAAGCTTTCTTT.